The rows below give T cell receptor beta chains drawn from one sample of a study of Graves' ophthalmopathy and Graves' hyperthyroidism. TCRdb fed the multiplex PCR reads into MiXCR, producing one record per CDR3 protein. Here the sample spans about 400,000 distinct CDR3 sequences, approximately 15% being singletons. Sequences were obtained from peripheral blood. Source of these receptors: a woman aged 18-29 years with stable Graves' hyperthyroidism. CDR3s include the opening cysteine and the closing phenylalanine or tryptophan. The D gene is left open where the match is weak. Not all rows give a size; the values are once, few, many and, for expanded clones, a class.

J: TRBJ1-5; V: TRBV19; D: TRBD1; size: many; CDR3: CASSRGQVSNQPQHF
J: TRBJ2-7; V: TRBV9; D: .; size: once; CDR3: CASSVGVAAYEQYF
J: TRBJ1-1; V: TRBV12-3/TRBV12-4; D: .; size: many; CDR3: CASNIAGLEAFF
J: TRBJ2-7; V: TRBV12-3/TRBV12-4; D: .; size: many; CDR3: CASSSKTAYEQYF
J: TRBJ1-1; V: TRBV19; D: .; size: many; CDR3: CASSSRTAFF
J: TRBJ1-1; V: TRBV6-2/TRBV6-3; D: TRBD1; size: many; CDR3: CASSYGDRYMNTEAFF
J: TRBJ1-2; V: TRBV20-1; D: .; size: many; CDR3: CSARDVKRDYGYTF
J: TRBJ1-2; V: TRBV7-2; D: .; size: many; CDR3: CASSVANREAYGYTF
J: TRBJ1-1; V: TRBV12-3/TRBV12-4; D: .; size: many; CDR3: CASSWGPSGAFF
J: TRBJ1-1; V: TRBV5-1; D: .; size: .; CDR3: CASSLDPGMNTEAFF